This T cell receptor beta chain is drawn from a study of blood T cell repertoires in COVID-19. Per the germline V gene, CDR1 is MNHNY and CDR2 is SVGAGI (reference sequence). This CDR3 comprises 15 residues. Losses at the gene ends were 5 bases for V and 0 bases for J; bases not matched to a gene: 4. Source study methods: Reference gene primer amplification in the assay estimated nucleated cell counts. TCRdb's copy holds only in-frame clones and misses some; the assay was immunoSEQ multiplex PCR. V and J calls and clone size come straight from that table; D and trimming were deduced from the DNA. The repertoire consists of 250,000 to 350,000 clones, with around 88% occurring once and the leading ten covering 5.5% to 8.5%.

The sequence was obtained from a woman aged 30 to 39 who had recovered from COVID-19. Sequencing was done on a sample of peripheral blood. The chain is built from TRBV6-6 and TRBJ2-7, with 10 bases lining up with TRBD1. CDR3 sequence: CASSAGDRGSYEQYF. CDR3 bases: TGTGCCAGCAGTGCCGGGGACAGGGGCTCCTACGAGCAGTACTTC.